This T cell receptor (beta chain) was documented in a study of T cells in narcolepsy. Overall study: Enrolled donors included narcolepsy type 1 or type 2 patients and healthy controls.

There are 11 residues in the CDR3. Germline CDR1 is SGHNT and CDR2 is YENEEA. V lost 3 bases, J lost 5 bases, and 2 bases lay in between. Only in-frame clones appear in the TCRdb table, and some are missing; sequencing was by immunoSEQ multiplex PCR. The sample shows more than 20,000 clones, 85% of them seen only once. Details on this clone: Its target is unknown.

Findings and limits, study-wide: Some memory CD4+ repertoires had no autoreactive clone sequences. Blood of same and different patients, but not healthy controls, reportedly held recurring autoreactive clonotypes. Same-patient CSF and blood CD4+ T cell clonotypes included HCRT-specific and TRIB2-specific autoreactive ones.

This TCR derives from a human donor in good health. The sequenced sample was memory (CD45RA-) CD4+ T cells from blood. The gene calls are TRBV11-3 and TRBJ2-1; D is unclear. This CDR3 is CASSLDNEQFF. The CDR3 DNA is TGTGCCAGCAGCTTGGACAATGAGCAGTTCTTC.